This T cell receptor (beta chain) was profiled in a study of T cell responses to AZD1222 COVID-19 vaccine. This clone was seen just once. Its antigen is as yet unknown. Trimming took 3 bases from V and 5 from J, leaving 13 bases between them. Germline V lookup: CDR1 SGHVS, CDR2 FNYEAQ. The CDR3 loop spans 14 amino acids. The analysis combined second doses at about 4 or about 12 weeks. Clones were sequenced by immunoSEQ multiplex PCR, and TCRdb holds only the in-frame ones, with some missing. The data show about 150,000 clones, approximately 91% seen once. Study-wide findings and caveats: Females made up more of the donors, who were largely white British, and clonal diversity may have come out too low.

The sequencing used peripheral blood, collected 28 days after the second AZD1222 dose. The receptor was derived from an adult who received the AZD1222 COVID-19 vaccine. The gene calls are TRBV7-6 and TRBJ1-1; the D gene is possibly TRBD1 (6 bases). DNA of the CDR3: TGTGCCAGCAGCTTGGGGGGCCCTGGGACTGAAGCTTTCTTT. This sequence encodes CASSLGGPGTEAFF. Variable domain in full (rest from reference TRBV7-6 and TRBJ1-1): GAGVSQSPRYKVTKRGQDVALRCDPISGHVSLYWYRQALGQGPEFLTYFNYEAQQDKSGLPNDRFSAERPEGSISTLTIQRTEQRDSAMYRCASSLGGPGTEAFFGQGTRLTVV.